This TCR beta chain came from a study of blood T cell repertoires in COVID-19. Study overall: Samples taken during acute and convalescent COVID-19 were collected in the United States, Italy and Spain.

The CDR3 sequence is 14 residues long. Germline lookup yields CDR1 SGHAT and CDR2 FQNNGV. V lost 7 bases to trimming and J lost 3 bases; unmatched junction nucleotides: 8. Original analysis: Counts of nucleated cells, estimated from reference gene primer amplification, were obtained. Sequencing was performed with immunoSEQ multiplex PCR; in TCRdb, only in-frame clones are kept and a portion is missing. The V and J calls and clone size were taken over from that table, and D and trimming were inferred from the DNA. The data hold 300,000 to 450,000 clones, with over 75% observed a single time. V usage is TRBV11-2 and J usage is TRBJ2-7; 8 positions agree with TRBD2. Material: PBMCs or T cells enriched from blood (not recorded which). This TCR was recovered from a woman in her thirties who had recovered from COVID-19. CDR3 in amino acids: CASTALAAHYEQYF. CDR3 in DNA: TGTGCCAGCACCGCACTAGCGGCTCACTACGAGCAGTACTTC.